This is a list of T cell receptor beta chains from one sample in a study of blood T cell repertoires in COVID-19. This table comes from immunoSEQ multiplex PCR, and its TCRdb copy is limited to in-frame clones, with some not included. The data show 150,000 to 200,000 clones, with over 75% seen just once and 9.5% to 12% held by the top ten. What was sequenced was peripheral blood. These receptors were collected from a man in his 60s with active or convalescent COVID-19. The CDR3 runs from the conserved cysteine through the conserved F or W. The order of the fields is J gene, D gene, clone size, V gene, CDR3 protein, CDR3 DNA. A D gene is named only where the DNA matches it firmly. Size is omitted from some rows. Given values are once, few, many or a class for expanded clones.

j_call: TRBJ1-6
d_call: .
clone_size: .
v_call: TRBV6-1
cdr3_aa: CASSARAALGDSPLHF
cdr3_nt: TGTGCCAGCAGTGCCCGGGCCGCGCTAGGGGATTCACCCCTCCACTTT

j_call: TRBJ1-3
d_call: .
clone_size: .
v_call: TRBV18
cdr3_aa: CASSTGFFSGNTIYF
cdr3_nt: TGTGCCAGCTCAACGGGATTCTTCTCTGGAAACACCATATATTTT

j_call: TRBJ2-1
d_call: .
clone_size: .
v_call: TRBV28
cdr3_aa: CASSFWGRTYNEQFF
cdr3_nt: TGTGCCAGCAGTTTTTGGGGGAGGACCTACAATGAGCAGTTCTTC

j_call: TRBJ1-4
d_call: .
clone_size: .
v_call: TRBV29-1
cdr3_aa: CSVEGTADNEKLFF
cdr3_nt: TGCAGCGTTGAAGGAACAGCAGACAATGAAAAACTGTTTTTT

j_call: TRBJ1-1
d_call: .
clone_size: few
v_call: TRBV12-1
cdr3_aa: CASSFCLQGVTNTEAFF
cdr3_nt: TGTGCCAGCAGCTTTTGCTTACAGGGCGTAACGAACACTGAAGCTTTCTTT

j_call: TRBJ2-7
d_call: .
clone_size: .
v_call: TRBV5-6
cdr3_aa: CASSLEFRGWQYF
cdr3_nt: TGTGCCAGCAGCTTGGAGTTTCGGGGGTGGCAGTACTTC

j_call: TRBJ2-1
d_call: .
clone_size: .
v_call: TRBV10-3
cdr3_aa: CAISESRVKLVFF
cdr3_nt: TGTGCCATCAGTGAGTCGCGTGTGAAGCTCGTATTCTTC

j_call: TRBJ1-4
d_call: .
clone_size: .
v_call: TRBV10-1
cdr3_aa: CASSPQGTNEKLFF
cdr3_nt: TGCGCCAGCAGTCCCCAGGGAACTAATGAAAAACTGTTTTTT

j_call: TRBJ2-1
d_call: TRBD2
clone_size: .
v_call: TRBV5-1
cdr3_aa: CASTETSGAYNEQFF
cdr3_nt: TGCGCCAGCACCGAGACTAGCGGGGCTTACAATGAGCAGTTCTTC

j_call: TRBJ2-1
d_call: TRBD2
clone_size: .
v_call: TRBV7-9
cdr3_aa: CASSEGLALGQFF
cdr3_nt: TGTGCCAGCAGCGAAGGACTAGCGCTAGGGCAGTTCTTC

j_call: TRBJ1-1
d_call: .
clone_size: .
v_call: TRBV6-1
cdr3_aa: CASSETVNTEAFF
cdr3_nt: TGTGCCAGCAGTGAAACAGTGAACACTGAAGCTTTCTTT

j_call: TRBJ1-5
d_call: TRBD1
clone_size: once
v_call: TRBV7-2
cdr3_aa: CASSPFGVTGQGGHQPQHF
cdr3_nt: TGTGCCAGCAGCCCTTTCGGGGTGACCGGACAGGGTGGGCATCAGCCCCAGCATTTT

j_call: TRBJ2-3
d_call: .
clone_size: .
v_call: TRBV7-3
cdr3_aa: CASSRGTGGTDTQYF
cdr3_nt: TGTGCCAGCAGTCGAGGGACTGGTGGGACAGATACGCAGTATTTT

j_call: TRBJ2-2
d_call: .
clone_size: .
v_call: TRBV5-4
cdr3_aa: CASSWGRGGTGELFF
cdr3_nt: TGTGCCAGCAGCTGGGGCAGGGGTGGCACCGGGGAGCTGTTTTTT

j_call: TRBJ2-3
d_call: .
clone_size: .
v_call: TRBV3-1/TRBV3-2
cdr3_aa: CASSGRGALTDTQYF
cdr3_nt: TGTGCCAGCAGCGGACGGGGGGCGTTAACAGATACGCAGTATTTT

j_call: TRBJ2-1
d_call: TRBD1
clone_size: once
v_call: TRBV2
cdr3_aa: CASRSGTAYNEQFF
cdr3_nt: TGTGCCAGCAGATCCGGGACAGCCTACAATGAGCAGTTCTTC

j_call: TRBJ2-5
d_call: TRBD2
clone_size: few
v_call: TRBV19
cdr3_aa: CASSTLAGGPEETQYF
cdr3_nt: TGTGCCAGTAGTACGCTAGCGGGGGGGCCGGAGGAGACCCAGTACTTC

j_call: TRBJ2-5
d_call: .
clone_size: .
v_call: TRBV11-2
cdr3_aa: CASSLPLQETQYF
cdr3_nt: TGTGCCAGCAGCTTACCCCTACAAGAGACCCAGTACTTC

j_call: TRBJ1-4
d_call: TRBD1
clone_size: .
v_call: TRBV9
cdr3_aa: CASSPMTGADEKLFF
cdr3_nt: TGTGCCAGCAGCCCAATGACAGGGGCCGATGAAAAACTGTTTTTT

j_call: TRBJ2-3
d_call: .
clone_size: .
v_call: TRBV5-5
cdr3_aa: CASSVEADTQYF
cdr3_nt: TGTGCCAGCAGCGTAGAAGCAGATACGCAGTATTTT

j_call: TRBJ1-5
d_call: .
clone_size: .
v_call: TRBV4-1
cdr3_aa: CASSQPRQNSNQPQHF
cdr3_nt: TGCGCCAGCAGCCAACCTAGACAGAATAGCAATCAGCCCCAGCATTTT

j_call: TRBJ1-4
d_call: .
clone_size: once
v_call: TRBV6-1
cdr3_aa: CASSESAGNYEKLFF
cdr3_nt: TGTGCCAGCAGTGAATCGGCAGGGAATTACGAAAAACTGTTTTTT